This T cell receptor beta chain came from a study of cytomegalovirus exposure and HLA in healthy donors. PCR employed 60 Vbeta and 13 Jbeta primers. Assay: immunoSEQ multiplex PCR; the TCRdb copy retains only in-frame clones and omits some. This repertoire shows approximately 110,000 clones, approximately 70% found once; its top ten account for 8.7%. Study outcomes and limitations: TCR beta V- and J-gene trimming was later associated with a missense DCLRE1C variant.

This clone was counted a single time. The target antigen is unknown. The germline gives CDR1 SGHRS, CDR2 YFSETQ. The CDR3 is 16 amino acids. V shed 2 bases and J 1 base; nucleotides not matched to a gene: 5. The sequenced sample consisted of PBMCs. The rearrangement uses TRBV5-1 and TRBJ2-2, with TRBD1 matching 7 bases. The sequence was collected from a man aged 25 to 40 in good health and CMV-seropositive. The CDR3 protein is CASSLDTGENTGELFF. As DNA, the CDR3 is TGCGCCAGCAGCTTAGATACAGGGGAGAACACCGGGGAGCTGTTTTTT.